These 2 T cell receptor beta chains came from one sample sequenced in a study of blood T cell repertoires in COVID-19. The assay was immunoSEQ multiplex PCR, and TCRdb's table has in-frame clones only and misses some. The data show some 180,000 clones, about 90% seen once. The sequenced sample consisted of peripheral blood. The receptors stem from a man in his 60s with active or convalescent COVID-19.

The chain employs TRBV6-5 and TRBJ1-6, with D uncertain. This CDR3 is built from 14 residues. V lost 6 bases and J 6 bases, leaving 12 bases between the germline ends. Germline CDR1 reads MNHEY; CDR2 reads SVGAGI. The DNA for the CDR3 is TGTGCCAGCAGCCCCGGAAGCGGTAATTCACCCCTCCACTTT. Its translation: CASSPGSGNSPLHF.

The chain combines TRBV13 with TRBJ1-4, with a weak D call TRBD1 (5 bases). Trimming pared 2 bases from V and 0 bases from J, leaving 10 bases between. CDR1 is PRHDT, CDR2 FYEKMQ, per germline (reference sequence). This CDR3 has 16 amino acids. The CDR3 reads CASSLSGGATNEKLFF. The DNA for the CDR3 is TGTGCCAGCAGCTTATCGGGGGGTGCAACTAATGAAAAACTGTTTTTT.